The T cell receptor beta chain described here comes from a study of blood T cell repertoires in COVID-19. The V and J ends lost 5 bases and 3 bases respectively, with 17 bases between them. The CDR3 length is 16 residues. Per the germline V gene, CDR1 is KGHSH and CDR2 is LQKENI. The authors' processing: Researchers report that nucleated cell counts were estimated from reference gene primer amplification. The table came from immunoSEQ multiplex PCR; TCRdb's copy has only in-frame clones and leaves some out. V and J calls and clone size are as listed in that table; D and trimming were resolved from the DNA. The top ten hold more than 13% of the sample, which has roughly 53,000 clones, around 85% seen once.

Sequenced input: peripheral blood. The clonotype was recovered from a human donor in a cohort sampled during active COVID-19. The chain combines TRBV18 with TRBJ2-4; unclear D gene. The CDR3 region is CASSFSHTNSKNIQYF. The CDR3 DNA follows: TGTGCCAGCTCATTTTCCCACACAAACAGCAAAAACATTCAGTACTTC.